Shown below are 24 T cell receptor beta chains from a single sample sequenced in a study of blood T cells in healthy people across ages. With a J-beta primer mix and a sample-barcoded 5' primer, a second PCR ran 7 to 11 cycles. MiXCR, applied by TCRdb to the 5' RACE reads, yields one record per CDR3 protein. The table has nearly 800,000 distinct CDR3 sequences, around 25% seen once. A further study also used this sample, focusing on T cells of mothers and their children.

Sequenced input: blood. These receptor sequences come from a boy aged 5-17 years in good health.

The chain joins TRBV20-1 to TRBJ1-2; no clear D gene. With 5 bases removed from V and 7 bases from J, the gap between germline ends came to 2 bases. CDR3 length: 8 residues. Germline CDR1 is DFQATT and CDR2 is SNEGSKA (reference sequence). The CDR3 DNA is TGCAGTGCTCCTGGCTACACCTTC. It yields the protein CSAPGYTF.

This chain connects TRBV9 to TRBJ2-7, with 9 nucleotides matching TRBD1. CDR1 and CDR2 (germline): SGDLS, YYNGEE. There are 14 residues in the CDR3. The J segment lost 6 bases and the V segment lost 3 bases, leaving 7 bases of the junction unmatched. The CDR3 sequence is CASSAGTGKGEQYF. In nucleotides, the CDR3 is TGTGCCAGCAGCGCCGGGACAGGGAAAGGCGAGCAGTACTTC.

As to this clonotype: An end of the junction does not agree with germline; a read error may underlie this. In DNA, the CDR3 is TGCGCCAGCAGTCAAGATCACCACGACAGGGAACTTTACTATGGCTACACCTTC. It yields the protein CASSQDHHDRELYYGYTF. V is TRBV4-3 and J is TRBJ1-2; 7 bases match TRBD1. The CDR3 runs 18 residues. CDR1 is LGHNA and CDR2 is YSLEER in the germline V gene.

This rearrangement joins TRBV7-9 to TRBJ1-6; TRBD1 matches 7 bases. V was clipped by 5 bases and J by 5 bases; unmatched bases: 6. The CDR3 is 15 amino acids. Germline values: CDR1 SEHNR, CDR2 FQNEAQ (reference sequence). The CDR3 here is CASSPRDRDNSPLHF. The CDR3 nucleotides read TGTGCCAGCAGCCCCCGGGACAGAGATAATTCACCCCTCCACTTT.

This clonotype was counted a few times. The rearrangement uses TRBV5-1 and TRBJ2-5, with 9 nucleotides matching TRBD2. The germline gives CDR1 SGHRS, CDR2 YFSETQ. The CDR3 runs 15 residues. Trimming at V came to 4 bases and at J to 11 bases, leaving 15 bases not matched to a gene. This CDR3 is CASSPGTSSYLEQYF. DNA of the CDR3: TGCGCCAGCAGCCCTGGGACTAGCTCGTACCTGGAGCAGTACTTC.

Many counts were recorded for this clonotype. The chain has TRBV20-1 and TRBJ2-5; D not resolved. CDR3 length: 12 amino acids. CDR1 DFQATT and CDR2 SNEGSKA come from the germline V gene (reference sequence). The CDR3 DNA reads as TGCAGCGTTGGTGGGGTAGGAGAGACCCAGTACTTC. Amino acids: CSVGGVGETQYF.

The CDR3 sequence is CSVDQGIGETQYF. The CDR3 bases are TGCAGCGTTGACCAGGGAATAGGGGAGACCCAGTACTTC. The rearrangement links TRBV29-1 to TRBJ2-5; a weak D match, TRBD1 (5 bases). Germline loops: CDR1 SQVTM, CDR2 ANQGSEA. The germline V and J ends were trimmed by 3 bases and 5 bases, with 13 bases remaining between them. The CDR3 loop spans 13 amino acids.

In this sample, this clonotype turned up a few times. V is TRBV4-3 and J is TRBJ2-7; tentative D call: TRBD2 (5 bases). V lost 2 bases to trimming and J lost 3 bases, with 11 bases between them. The CDR3 sequence is 14 residues long. CDR1 and CDR2 (germline): LGHNA, YSLEER. This chain's CDR3 is CASSQQVEDYEQYF. The CDR3 DNA sequence: TGCGCCAGCAGCCAACAGGTGGAGGACTACGAGCAGTACTTC.

DNA of the CDR3: TGCAGCGTTGAAGAGGGAAACACCATATATTTT. This translates into CSVEEGNTIYF. The chain links TRBV29-1 to TRBJ1-3; D unclear. CDR1 and CDR2 from the germline V gene are SQVTM and ANQGSEA. V dropped 0 bases and J dropped 4 bases, with 1 base sitting between them. The CDR3 extends over 11 amino acids.

This clonotype appeared a few times. The chain is built from TRBV20-1 and TRBJ2-1; D remains unclear. The V gene lost 1 base and the J gene lost 6 bases, with 16 bases spanning the gap. The germline V gene has CDR1 DFQATT and CDR2 SNEGSKA (reference sequence). The CDR3 extends over 15 amino acids. Here the CDR3 DNA reads TGCAGTGCTAGAGGGTTTCGGCAACGGTTCAATGAGCAGTTCTTC. Its translation is CSARGFRQRFNEQFF.

The rearrangement links TRBV20-1 to TRBJ2-1, with D perhaps matching TRBD1 (6 bases). V was shortened by 0 bases and J by 10 bases, with 13 bases between the two germline ends. Germline CDR1 DFQATT, CDR2 SNEGSKA (reference sequence). The CDR3 contains 13 residues. The CDR3 sequence is CSARDQGPREQFF. The CDR3 nucleotides are TGCAGTGCTAGAGATCAGGGGCCCAGGGAGCAGTTCTTC.

The rearrangement joins TRBV7-2 to TRBJ1-1; possibly TRBD1 for D (6 bases). Germline V gene data show CDR1 as SGHTA and CDR2 as FQGNSA. The length of the CDR3 is 14 residues. Trimming left V 10 bases short and J 0 bases short, with 15 bases between. CDR3 residues: CAILRGLLNTEAFF. DNA for the CDR3: TGTGCCATCCTCAGGGGACTCCTGAACACTGAAGCTTTCTTT.

The chain employs TRBV12-3 or TRBV12-4 and TRBJ1-5, with D perhaps TRBD1 (5 bases). The germline V and J ends were trimmed by 4 bases and 5 bases, with 24 bases remaining between them. This CDR3 is built from 18 residues. This CDR3 reads CASSSGDAGVSGDQPQHF. The CDR3 nucleotides are TGTGCCAGCAGTTCGGGGGACGCGGGCGTAAGTGGCGATCAGCCCCAGCATTTT.

The rearrangement joins TRBV6-2 or TRBV6-3 to TRBJ1-2, with TRBD1 identical over 7 bases. Germline V gene lookup returns CDR1 MNHEY and CDR2 SVGEGT. V lost 4 bases to trimming and J lost 4 bases; unmatched junction nucleotides: 9. CDR3 length: 15 residues. CDR3 nucleotides: TGTGCCAGCAGTTTAATTCCCGGGACAGTCTATGGCTACACCTTC. Its translation is CASSLIPGTVYGYTF.

The rearrangement joins TRBV15 to TRBJ2-7; perhaps TRBD2 as D (5 bases). Deletions cut 5 bases from V and 4 bases from J, with 21 bases between. Germline V lookup: CDR1 LNHNV, CDR2 YYDKDF (reference sequence). This CDR3 is 16 amino acids long. The CDR3 loop is CATSSGWARGSYEQYF. In DNA form, the CDR3 reads TGTGCCACCAGCTCCGGTTGGGCTCGGGGATCTTACGAGCAGTACTTC.

J is TRBJ1-2 and V is TRBV28, with D tentatively TRBD1 (5 bases). In germline, CDR1 is MDHEN, CDR2 SYDVKM. There are 12 residues in the CDR3. Trimming left V 11 bases short and J 4 bases short, with 14 bases between. The CDR3 reads CAGGRDFYGYTF. CDR3 DNA sequence: TGTGCCGGTGGACGGGACTTCTATGGCTACACCTTC.

The sample holds one count of this clonotype. The V and J genes are TRBV9 and TRBJ1-6, with 9 bases lining up with TRBD1. The CDR3 totals 15 residues. V shed 8 bases, J shed 7 bases, and the junction held 10 bases outside the gene matches. Germline CDR1 and CDR2: SGDLS and YYNGEE. CDR3 in amino acids: CASTTGGTGNSPLHF. The CDR3 coding sequence is TGTGCCAGTACAACAGGGGGGACAGGGAATTCACCCCTCCACTTT.

In its sample, this clonotype was seen a few times. Its ends do not fully match the called genes, so a read error is possible. V gene TRBV5-1 combines with J gene TRBJ1-4; D gene unclear. This CDR3 has 15 amino acids. Per germline, CDR1 SGHRS and CDR2 YFSETQ. In DNA, the CDR3 is TGCGCCAGCAGCTCGTCGGGGAGAACGGCTGAAGAACTGTTTTTT. This gives the protein CASSSSGRTAEELFF.

This clonotype appeared a few times. The chain couples TRBV2 to TRBJ2-2; TRBD2 matches 8 bases. Losses at the gene ends were 7 bases for V and 6 bases for J; bases not matched to a gene: 10. CDR1 is SNHLY and CDR2 is FYNNEI in the germline V gene. The CDR3 contains 15 residues. The CDR3 DNA sequence: TGTGCCAGCAAACATGTGACTAGCGAACCCGGGGAGCTGTTTTTT. Its protein is CASKHVTSEPGELFF.

This chain uses TRBV7-9 with TRBJ1-2, with 7 nucleotides matching TRBD1. The germline CDR1 and CDR2 sequences are SEHNR and FQNEAQ (reference sequence). CDR3 length: 13 residues. V lost 4 bases, J lost 4 bases, and 3 bases stayed unmatched. This CDR3 reads CASSSAGGYGYTF. The CDR3 bases are TGTGCCAGCAGCTCCGCAGGGGGCTATGGCTACACCTTC.

This sequence joins TRBV5-1 and TRBJ2-1; D ambiguous. The CDR3 loop spans 13 amino acids. V lost 2 bases, J lost 2 bases, and 5 bases lay in between. Per the germline V gene, CDR1 is SGHRS and CDR2 is YFSETQ. In DNA, the CDR3 is TGCGCCAGCAGCTTTATGCCCTACAATGAGCAGTTCTTC. This gives the protein CASSFMPYNEQFF.

This chain connects TRBV12-3 or TRBV12-4 to TRBJ2-1; 9 bases line up with TRBD2. This CDR3 has 20 amino acids. Germline trimming cut 8 bases from V and 5 bases from J; bases unmatched to any gene: 25. CDR3 loop: CASLSSHPAILAGDHNEQFF. CDR3 DNA: TGTGCCAGCCTTAGTAGCCACCCCGCGATCTTAGCGGGGGACCACAATGAGCAGTTCTTC.

This clonotype occurred a few times. The gene calls are TRBV23-1 and TRBJ1-2, with 7 bases lining up with TRBD1. TRBV23-1 is classed as an ORF, of uncertain function. V was clipped by 8 bases and J by 4 bases; unmatched bases: 16. This CDR3 contains 16 residues. The CDR3 region is CASLFEEGQQFYGYTF. For the CDR3, the DNA is TGCGCCAGCCTTTTCGAGGAGGGACAGCAATTCTATGGCTACACCTTC.

The chain carries TRBV20-1 and TRBJ2-4; the match to TRBD2 covers 7 bases. Germline assignment: CDR1 DFQATT and CDR2 SNEGSKA (reference sequence). The V segment lost 1 base and the J segment 3 bases; nucleotides outside the gene matches: 0. This CDR3 spans 13 amino acids. The CDR3 nucleotides read TGCAGTGCTAGAGGGACTAGCAAAAACATTCAGTACTTC. It codes for CSARGTSKNIQYF.